Given below is one T cell receptor (beta chain) in context. The antigen remains undetermined. The data were taken from a study of siplizumab effects on memory and regulatory T cells. Trimming left V 10 bases short and J 1 base short, with 19 bases between. This CDR3 has 15 amino acids. Germline assignment: CDR1 WSHSY and CDR2 SAAADI. Here immunoSEQ multiplex PCR was the method, and the copy in TCRdb shows in-frame clones only, minus some. Among some 100,000 clones listed, around 97% were seen once. Broader study findings: Memory cells seemed less diverse than naive T cells, which seemed major alloresponse contributors. Confirmation was lacking for the suppressive function of proliferating Tregs derived from siplizumab cultures. Treg origin accounted for an average of around 67% of mappable alloreactive CD4+ clones with siplizumab and roughly 27% in controls.

The chain links TRBV10-2 to TRBJ1-1; possibly TRBD1 for D (6 bases). The sample taken for sequencing was naive CD4+ T cells sorted from blood. The clonotype comes from a human donor in good health. CDR3 protein: CATRPRSDRNTEAFF. The CDR3 DNA is TGCGCCACCCGGCCAAGATCGGACAGGAACACTGAAGCTTTCTTT.